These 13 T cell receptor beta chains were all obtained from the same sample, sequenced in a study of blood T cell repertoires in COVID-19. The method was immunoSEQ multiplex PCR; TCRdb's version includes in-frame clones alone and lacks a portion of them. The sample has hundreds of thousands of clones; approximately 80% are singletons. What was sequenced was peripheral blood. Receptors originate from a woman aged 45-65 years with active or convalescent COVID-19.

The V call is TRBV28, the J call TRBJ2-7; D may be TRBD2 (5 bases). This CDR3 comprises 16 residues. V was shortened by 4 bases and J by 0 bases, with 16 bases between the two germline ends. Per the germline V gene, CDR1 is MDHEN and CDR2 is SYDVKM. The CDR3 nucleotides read TGTGCCAGCAGTTCCCCGTCGATGGGGAGCTCCTACGAGCAGTACTTC. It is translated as CASSSPSMGSSYEQYF. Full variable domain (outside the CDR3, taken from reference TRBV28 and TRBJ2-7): DVKVTQSSRYLVKRTGEKVFLECVQDMDHENMFWYRQDPGLGLRLIYFSYDVKMKEKGDIPEGYSVSREKKERFSLILESASTNQTSMYLCASSSPSMGSSYEQYFGPGTRLTVT.

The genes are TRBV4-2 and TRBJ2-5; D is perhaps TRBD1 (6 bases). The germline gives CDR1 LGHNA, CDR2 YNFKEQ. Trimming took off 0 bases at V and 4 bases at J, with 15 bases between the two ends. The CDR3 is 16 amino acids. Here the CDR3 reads CASSQENYRAGETQYF. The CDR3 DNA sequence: TGTGCCAGCAGCCAAGAGAACTACAGGGCGGGAGAGACCCAGTACTTC.

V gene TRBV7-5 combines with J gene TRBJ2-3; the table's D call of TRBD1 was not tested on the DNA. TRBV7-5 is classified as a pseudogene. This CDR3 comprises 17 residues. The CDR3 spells CVRSYHQRREGVDTQYF. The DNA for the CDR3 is TGTGTCAGAAGCTACCACCAGCGCAGGGAAGGAGTTGATACGCAGTATTTT.

For the CDR3, the DNA is TGTGCCAGCACTCTGTTAGTCACAGATACGCAGTATTTT. Encoded protein: CASTLLVTDTQYF. The J gene is TRBJ2-3, the V gene TRBV28; no clear D. The germline gives CDR1 MDHEN, CDR2 SYDVKM. V was pared by 7 bases and J by 2 bases, with 10 bases between. This CDR3 contains 13 residues.

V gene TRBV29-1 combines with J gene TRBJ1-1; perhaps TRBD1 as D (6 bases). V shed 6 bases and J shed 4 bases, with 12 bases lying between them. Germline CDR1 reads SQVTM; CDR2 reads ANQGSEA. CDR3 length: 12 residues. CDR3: CSVEDSPTEAFF. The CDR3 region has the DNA TGCAGCGTCGAGGACAGTCCCACTGAAGCTTTCTTT.

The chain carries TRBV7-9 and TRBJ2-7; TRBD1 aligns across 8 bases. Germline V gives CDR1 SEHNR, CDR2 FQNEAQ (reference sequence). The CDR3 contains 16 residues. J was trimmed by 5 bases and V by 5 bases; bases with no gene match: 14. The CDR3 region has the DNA TGTGCCAGCAGCCCAAGACAGGGGTTGGCCTTAAACGAGCAGTACTTC. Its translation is CASSPRQGLALNEQYF. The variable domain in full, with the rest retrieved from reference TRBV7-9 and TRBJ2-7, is DTGVSQNPRHKITKRGQNVTFRCDPISEHNRLYWYRQTLGQGPEFLTYFQNEAQLEKSRLLSDRFSAERPKGSFSTLEIQRTEQGDSAMYLCASSPRQGLALNEQYFGPGTRLTVT.

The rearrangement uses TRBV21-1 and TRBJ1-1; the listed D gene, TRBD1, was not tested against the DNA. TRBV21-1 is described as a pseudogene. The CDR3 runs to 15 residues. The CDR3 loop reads CASSLPPSGLLEAFF. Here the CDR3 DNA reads TGTGCCAGCAGCCTCCCCCCCTCTGGGCTCCTTGAAGCTTTCTTT.

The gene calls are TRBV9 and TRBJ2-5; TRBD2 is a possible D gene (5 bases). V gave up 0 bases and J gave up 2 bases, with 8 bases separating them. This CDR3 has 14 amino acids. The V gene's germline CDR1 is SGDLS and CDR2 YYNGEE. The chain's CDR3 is CASSVGAEQETQYF. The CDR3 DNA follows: TGTGCCAGCAGCGTAGGAGCGGAACAAGAGACCCAGTACTTC.

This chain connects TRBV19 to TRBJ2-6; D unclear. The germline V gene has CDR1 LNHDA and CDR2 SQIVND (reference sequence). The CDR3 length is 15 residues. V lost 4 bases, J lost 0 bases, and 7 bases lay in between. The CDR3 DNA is TGTGCCAGTAGTACACAGAGCTCTGGGGCCAACGTCCTGACTTTC. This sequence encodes CASSTQSSGANVLTF.

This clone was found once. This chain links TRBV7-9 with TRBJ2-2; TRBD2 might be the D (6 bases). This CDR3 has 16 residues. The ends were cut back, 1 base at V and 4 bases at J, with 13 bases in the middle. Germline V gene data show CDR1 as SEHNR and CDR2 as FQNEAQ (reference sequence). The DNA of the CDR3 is TGTGCCAGCAGCTTAGAACTAGCAAGACGCACCGGGGAGCTGTTTTTT. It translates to CASSLELARRTGELFF.

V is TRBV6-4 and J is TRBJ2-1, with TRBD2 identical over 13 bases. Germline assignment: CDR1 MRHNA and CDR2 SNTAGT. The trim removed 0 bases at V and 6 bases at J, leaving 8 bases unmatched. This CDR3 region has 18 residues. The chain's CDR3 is CASSDSLWTSGSPNEQFF. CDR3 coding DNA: TGTGCCAGCAGTGACTCCCTCTGGACTAGCGGGAGCCCCAATGAGCAGTTCTTC.

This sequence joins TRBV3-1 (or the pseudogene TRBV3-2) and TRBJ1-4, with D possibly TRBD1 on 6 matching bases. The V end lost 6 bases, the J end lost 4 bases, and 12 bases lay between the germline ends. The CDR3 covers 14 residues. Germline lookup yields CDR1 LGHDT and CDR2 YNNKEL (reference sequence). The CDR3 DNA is TGTGCCAGCAGAGGGACATATAATAATGAAAAACTGTTTTTT. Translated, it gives CASRGTYNNEKLFF.

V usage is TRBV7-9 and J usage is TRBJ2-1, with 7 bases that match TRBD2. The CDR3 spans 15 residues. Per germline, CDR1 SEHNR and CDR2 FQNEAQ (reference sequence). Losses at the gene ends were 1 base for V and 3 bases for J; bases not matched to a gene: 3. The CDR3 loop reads CASSLGGSYYNEQFF. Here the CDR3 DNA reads TGTGCCAGCAGCTTAGGCGGGAGCTACTACAATGAGCAGTTCTTC.